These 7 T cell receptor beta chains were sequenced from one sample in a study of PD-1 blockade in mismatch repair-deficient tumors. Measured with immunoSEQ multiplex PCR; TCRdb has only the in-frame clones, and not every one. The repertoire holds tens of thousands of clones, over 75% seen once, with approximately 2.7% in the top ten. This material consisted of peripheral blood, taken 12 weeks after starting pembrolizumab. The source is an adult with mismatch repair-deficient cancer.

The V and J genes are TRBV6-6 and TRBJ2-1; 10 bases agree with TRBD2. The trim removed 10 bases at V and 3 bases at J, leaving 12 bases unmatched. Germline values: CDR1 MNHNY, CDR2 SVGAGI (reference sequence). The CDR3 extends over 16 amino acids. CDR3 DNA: TGTGCCACCGCAGGGGCTAGCGGGAGAAGCTACAATGAGCAGTTCTTC. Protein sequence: CATAGASGRSYNEQFF.

CDR3 sequence (DNA): TGTGCCAGCAGAGGAAGCATGAACACTGAAGCTTTCTTT. It codes for CASRGSMNTEAFF. This chain links TRBV7-3 with TRBJ1-1; D is ambiguous. CDR3 length equals 13 residues. Germline CDR1 and CDR2: SGHTA and FQGTGA. Trimming removed 6 bases at V and 0 bases at J, with 8 bases between. The variable domain in full, with the rest retrieved from reference TRBV7-3 and TRBJ1-1, is GAGVSQTPSNKVTEKGKYVELRCDPISGHTALYWYRQSLGQGPEFLIYFQGTGAADDSGLPNDRFFAVRPEGSVSTLKIQRTERGDSAVYLCASRGSMNTEAFFGQGTRLTVV.

CDR3 coding DNA: TGTGCCAGCAGCTTTGGAGTAACTAATGAAAAACTGTTTTTT. Its protein is CASSFGVTNEKLFF. The rearrangement uses TRBV11-2 and TRBJ1-4; D gene unclear. The germline V gene has CDR1 SGHAT and CDR2 FQNNGV. V dropped 3 bases and J dropped 1 base, with 6 bases sitting between them. This CDR3 spans 14 amino acids.

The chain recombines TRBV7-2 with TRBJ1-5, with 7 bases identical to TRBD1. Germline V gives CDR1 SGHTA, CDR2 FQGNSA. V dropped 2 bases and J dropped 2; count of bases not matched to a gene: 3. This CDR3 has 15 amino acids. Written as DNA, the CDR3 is TGTGCCAGCAGCTTAAGACAGGGAGGCAATCAGCCCCAGCATTTT. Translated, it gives CASSLRQGGNQPQHF. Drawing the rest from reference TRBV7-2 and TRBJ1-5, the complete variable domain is GAGVSQSPSNKVTEKGKDVELRCDPISGHTALYWYRQSLGQGLEFLIYFQGNSAPDKSGLPSDRFSAERTGGSVSTLTIQRTQQEDSAVYLCASSLRQGGNQPQHFGDGTRLSIL.

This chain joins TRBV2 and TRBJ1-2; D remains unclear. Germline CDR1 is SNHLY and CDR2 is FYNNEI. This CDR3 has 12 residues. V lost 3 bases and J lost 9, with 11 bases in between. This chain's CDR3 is CASSDGMWRYTF. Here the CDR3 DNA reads TGTGCCAGCAGTGACGGCATGTGGCGCTACACCTTC.

The CDR3 nucleotides are TGTGCCAGCAACTCGGGACAGAACACTGAAGCTTTCTTT. Protein sequence: CASNSGQNTEAFF. This chain connects TRBV11-2 to TRBJ1-1; TRBD1 is a possible D gene (6 bases). V was pared by 7 bases and J by 1 base, with 10 bases between. Germline lookup yields CDR1 SGHAT and CDR2 FQNNGV. The CDR3 runs 13 residues.

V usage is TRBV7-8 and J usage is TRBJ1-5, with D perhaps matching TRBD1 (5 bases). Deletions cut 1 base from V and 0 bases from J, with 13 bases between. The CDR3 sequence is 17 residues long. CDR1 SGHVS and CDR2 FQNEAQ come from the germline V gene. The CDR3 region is CASSLVGRDYSNQPQHF. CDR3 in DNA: TGTGCCAGCAGCTTAGTGGGGCGGGACTATAGCAATCAGCCCCAGCATTTT.